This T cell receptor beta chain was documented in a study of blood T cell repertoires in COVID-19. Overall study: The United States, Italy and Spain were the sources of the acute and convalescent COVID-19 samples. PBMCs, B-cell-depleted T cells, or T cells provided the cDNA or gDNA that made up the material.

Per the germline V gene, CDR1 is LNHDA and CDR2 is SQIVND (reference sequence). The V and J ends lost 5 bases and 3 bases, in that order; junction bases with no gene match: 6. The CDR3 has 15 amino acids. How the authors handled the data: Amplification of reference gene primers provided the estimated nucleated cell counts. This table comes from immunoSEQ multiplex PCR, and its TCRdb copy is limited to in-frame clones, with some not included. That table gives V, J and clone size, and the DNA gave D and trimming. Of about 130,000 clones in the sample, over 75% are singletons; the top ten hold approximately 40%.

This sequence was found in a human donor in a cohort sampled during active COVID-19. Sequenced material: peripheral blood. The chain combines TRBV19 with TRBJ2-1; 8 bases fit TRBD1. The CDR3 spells CASSLRQGSYNEQFF. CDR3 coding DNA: TGTGCCAGTAGTCTAAGACAGGGGAGCTACAATGAGCAGTTCTTC. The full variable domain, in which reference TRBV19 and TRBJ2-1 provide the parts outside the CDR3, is DGGITQSPKYLFRKEGQNVTLSCEQNLNHDAMYWYRQDPGQGLRLIYYSQIVNDFQKGDIAEGYSVSREKKESFPLTVTSAQKNPTAFYLCASSLRQGSYNEQFFGPGTRLTVL.